This T cell receptor beta chain was observed in a study of T cells in tuberculosis. The repertoire was sequenced with immunoSEQ multiplex PCR; TCRdb's copy has only in-frame clones and lacks some. The data show roughly 34,000 clones, nearly 90% seen once. With 7 bases clipped from V and 7 bases from J, the junction kept 7 bases outside the gene matches. The CDR3 runs to 13 residues. CDR1 LNHDA and CDR2 SQIVND come from the germline V gene (reference sequence). Described time point: new active TB diagnosis, blood taken before or within 7 days of starting treatment. The material sequenced was PBMCs, taken at tuberculosis diagnosis. The V call is TRBV19, the J call TRBJ1-2; TRBD1 agrees at 9 bases. This TCR was recovered from an adult with tuberculosis. Here the CDR3 reads CASTDRGVLGYTF. CDR3 in DNA: TGTGCCAGTACCGACAGGGGGGTACTTGGCTACACCTTC.